This is a list of T cell receptor beta chains from one sample in a study of Graves' ophthalmopathy and Graves' hyperthyroidism. TCRdb ran MiXCR on the multiplex PCR reads and lists one entry per CDR3 protein. The sample has about 170,000 distinct CDR3 sequences; about 40% are singletons. The sequencing sample was made of peripheral blood. These receptors all stem from a woman aged 40 to 49 with Graves' ophthalmopathy. CDR3s include the opening cysteine and the closing phenylalanine or tryptophan. Fields, in order: J gene, D gene, clone size, V gene, CDR3 DNA, CDR3 protein. A D gene is named only where the DNA matches it firmly. Size tells how often a clone was seen (once, few, many) or the class of an expanded clone, and some rows leave it out.

TRBJ1-1,-,-,TRBV7-3,TGTGCCAGCAGCAAGACAGCCCACACTGAAGCTTTCTTT,CASSKTAHTEAFF
TRBJ1-1,-,many,TRBV10-3,TGTGCCATCGGAAGGGACACTGAAGCTTTCTTT,CAIGRDTEAFF
TRBJ1-1,-,once,TRBV12-3/TRBV12-4,TGTGCCAGCAGTTTAGCCGCCGGGGGTGAAGCTTTCTTT,CASSLAAGGEAFF
TRBJ1-3,-,many,TRBV9,TGTGCCAGCAGCGTAGAGACCGGAAACACCATATATTTT,CASSVETGNTIYF
TRBJ2-5,TRBD1,-,TRBV6-1,TGTGCCAGCAGTACGCCCGTCCCCAGGGGGCTCGAAGAGACCCAGTACTTC,CASSTPVPRGLEETQYF
TRBJ1-1,TRBD1,many,TRBV28,TGTGCCAGCAGACCCCGCGGACAGGGAAACACTGAAGCTTTCTTT,CASRPRGQGNTEAFF
TRBJ2-2,-,many,TRBV12-3/TRBV12-4,TGTGCCAGCAACAAAGGGTACGGAGGCGGGGAGCTGTTTTTT,CASNKGYGGGELFF
TRBJ2-5,TRBD1,-,TRBV4-1,TGCGCCAGCAGCCTCTACTTCCGGGACAGGGGGCGATTACAAGAGACCCAGTACTTC,CASSLYFRDRGRLQETQYF
TRBJ2-7,TRBD1,-,TRBV6-1,TGTGCCAGCAGAGAAACAGGGGGCCGTAGCTACGAGCAGTACTTC,CASRETGGRSYEQYF
TRBJ2-7,-,-,TRBV10-3,TGTGCCATCAGCCGGGACGGATGGTACGAGCAGTACTTC,CAISRDGWYEQYF
TRBJ1-5,TRBD1,once,TRBV27,TGTGCCAGCAGTTTCACGGGACAGGGAAGTCAGCCCCAGCATTTT,CASSFTGQGSQPQHF
TRBJ1-5,TRBD1,many,TRBV7-8,TGTGCCAGCAGCTCAACCAGGACAGGGCGGAATCAGCCCCAGCATTTT,CASSSTRTGRNQPQHF
TRBJ1-1,-,-,TRBV2,TGTGCCAGCAGCGCGTCGAGGGGTATGAACACTGAAGCTTTCTTT,CASSASRGMNTEAFF
TRBJ2-7,TRBD2,-,TRBV2,TGTGCCAGCAGGATCAGGACTAGCGGGAGGATATACGAGCAGTACTTC,CASRIRTSGRIYEQYF
TRBJ1-2,-,few,TRBV7-8,TGTGCCAGCAGCCCTAGAAGGGGGGACGTATTTGGCTACACCTTC,CASSPRRGDVFGYTF
TRBJ1-6,-,medium-sized,TRBV20-1,TGCAGTGCTAGCTCCCCGATCCTAACAAATTCACCCCTCCACTTT,CSASSPILTNSPLHF
TRBJ2-7,TRBD2,-,TRBV12-3/TRBV12-4,TGTGCCAGCAGTTTGGTCCTGATGGGGGGGGTCGAGCAGTACTTC,CASSLVLMGGVEQYF
TRBJ2-7,-,-,TRBV2,TGTGCCAGCAGTGAAGGTACCTACTCCTACGAGCAGTACTTC,CASSEGTYSYEQYF
TRBJ2-7,-,many,TRBV5-6,TGTGCCAGCAGCTTGTGGGCCAGCTCCTACGAGCAGTACTTC,CASSLWASSYEQYF
TRBJ2-7,-,-,TRBV12-3/TRBV12-4,TGTGCCAGCAGTTCCGCGGGCCAGCTGTACGAGCAGTACTTC,CASSSAGQLYEQYF
TRBJ1-2,-,many,TRBV3-1,TGTGCCAGCAGCCAAGATCCGGACGTTGCTAACTATGGCTACACCTTC,CASSQDPDVANYGYTF
TRBJ2-1,TRBD1,many,TRBV6-5,TGTGCCAGCAGTTACAATAGACAGGGGCATGAGCAGTTCTTC,CASSYNRQGHEQFF
TRBJ2-7,-,-,TRBV25-1,TGTGCCAGCAGTCCCCTGAGGGGGACATCCTACGAGCAGTACTTC,CASSPLRGTSYEQYF
TRBJ2-5,TRBD2,-,TRBV28,TGTGCCAGCAGTTTAATAGCGGGTGGTGAAGAGACCCAGTACTTC,CASSLIAGGEETQYF
TRBJ2-7,TRBD2,many,TRBV2,TGTGCCAGCAGTGAAGCGTTGACTAGCGGGGGGAGCTACGAGCAGTACTTC,CASSEALTSGGSYEQYF
TRBJ1-3,-,once,TRBV7-9,TGTGCCAGCAGCTCCAGATACTCTGGAAACACCATATATTTT,CASSSRYSGNTIYF
TRBJ2-7,-,-,TRBV28,TGTGCCAGCAGTTCAGGGTTACGGCAGTACTTC,CASSSGLRQYF
TRBJ2-7,-,-,TRBV5-1,TGCGCCAGCAGCTTGGGAGCCGGAGCCTCCTACGAGCAGTACTTC,CASSLGAGASYEQYF
TRBJ1-5,-,-,TRBV4-2,TGTGCCAGCAGCCGGGATGGAACGAATCAGCCCCAGCATTTT,CASSRDGTNQPQHF